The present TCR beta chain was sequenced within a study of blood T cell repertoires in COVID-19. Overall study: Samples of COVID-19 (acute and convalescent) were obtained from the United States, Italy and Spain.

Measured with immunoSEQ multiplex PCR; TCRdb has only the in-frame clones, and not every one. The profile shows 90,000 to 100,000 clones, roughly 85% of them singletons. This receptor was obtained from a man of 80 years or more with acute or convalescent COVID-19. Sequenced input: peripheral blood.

The CDR3 here is CASRHMDSFQETQYF. The DNA for the CDR3 is TGTGCCAGCAGACACATGGACAGCTTCCAAGAGACCCAGTACTTC. The gene calls are TRBV28 and TRBJ2-5, with D maybe TRBD1 (6 bases). This CDR3 is 15 amino acids long. CDR1 and CDR2 from the germline V gene are MDHEN and SYDVKM. The V gene lost 6 bases and the J gene lost 1 base, with 15 bases spanning the gap.